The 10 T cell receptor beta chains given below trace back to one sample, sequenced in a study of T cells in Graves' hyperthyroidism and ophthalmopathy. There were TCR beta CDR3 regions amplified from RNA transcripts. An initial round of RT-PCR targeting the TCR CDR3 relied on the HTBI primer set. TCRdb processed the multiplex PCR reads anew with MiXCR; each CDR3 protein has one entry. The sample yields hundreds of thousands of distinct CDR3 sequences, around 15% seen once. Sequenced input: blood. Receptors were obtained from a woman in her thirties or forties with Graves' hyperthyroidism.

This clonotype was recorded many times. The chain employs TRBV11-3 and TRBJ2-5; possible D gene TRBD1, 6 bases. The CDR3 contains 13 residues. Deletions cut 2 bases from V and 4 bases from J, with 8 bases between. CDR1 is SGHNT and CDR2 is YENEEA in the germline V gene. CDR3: CASSLTGSETQYF. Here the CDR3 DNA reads TGTGCCAGCAGCTTAACAGGGTCAGAGACCCAGTACTTC.

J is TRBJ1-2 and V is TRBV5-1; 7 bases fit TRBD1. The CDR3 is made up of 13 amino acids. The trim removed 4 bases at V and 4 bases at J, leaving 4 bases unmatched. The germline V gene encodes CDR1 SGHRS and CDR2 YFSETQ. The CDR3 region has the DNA TGCGCCAGCAGCCCTGGACAGGTCTATGGCTACACCTTC. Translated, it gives CASSPGQVYGYTF.

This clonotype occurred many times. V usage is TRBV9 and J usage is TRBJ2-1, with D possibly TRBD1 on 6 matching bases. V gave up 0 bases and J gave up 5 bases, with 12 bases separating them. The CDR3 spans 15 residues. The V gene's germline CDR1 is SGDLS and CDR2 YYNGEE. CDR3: CASSVGGGKDNEQFF. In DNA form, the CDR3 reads TGTGCCAGCAGCGTAGGTGGGGGCAAGGACAATGAGCAGTTCTTC.

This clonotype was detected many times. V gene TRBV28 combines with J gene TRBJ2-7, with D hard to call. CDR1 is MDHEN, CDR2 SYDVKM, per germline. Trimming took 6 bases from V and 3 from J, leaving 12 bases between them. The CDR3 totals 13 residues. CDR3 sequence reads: CASSLMPHYEQYF. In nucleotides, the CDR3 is TGTGCCAGCAGCTTAATGCCCCACTACGAGCAGTACTTC. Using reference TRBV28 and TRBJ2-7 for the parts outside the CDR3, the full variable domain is DVKVTQSSRYLVKRTGEKVFLECVQDMDHENMFWYRQDPGLGLRLIYFSYDVKMKEKGDIPEGYSVSREKKERFSLILESASTNQTSMYLCASSLMPHYEQYFGPGTRLTVT.

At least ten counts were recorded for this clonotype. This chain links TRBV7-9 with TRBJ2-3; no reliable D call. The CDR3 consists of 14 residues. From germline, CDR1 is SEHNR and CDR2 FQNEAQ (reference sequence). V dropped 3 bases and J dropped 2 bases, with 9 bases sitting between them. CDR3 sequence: CASSLSQVTDTQYF. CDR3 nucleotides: TGTGCCAGCAGCTTGAGTCAGGTCACAGATACGCAGTATTTT.

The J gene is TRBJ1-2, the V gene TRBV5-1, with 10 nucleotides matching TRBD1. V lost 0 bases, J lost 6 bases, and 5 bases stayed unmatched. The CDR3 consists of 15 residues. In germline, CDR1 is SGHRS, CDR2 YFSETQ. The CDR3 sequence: CASSLVATGGNGYTF. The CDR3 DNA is TGCGCCAGCAGCTTGGTTGCGACAGGGGGCAATGGCTACACCTTC.

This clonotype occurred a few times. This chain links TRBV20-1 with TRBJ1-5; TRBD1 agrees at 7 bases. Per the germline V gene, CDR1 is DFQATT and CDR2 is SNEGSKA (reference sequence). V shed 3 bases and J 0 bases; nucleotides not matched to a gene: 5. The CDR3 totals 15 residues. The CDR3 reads CSASRQGLSNQPQHF. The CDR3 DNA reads TGCAGTGCTAGCAGACAGGGCCTTAGCAATCAGCCCCAGCATTTT.

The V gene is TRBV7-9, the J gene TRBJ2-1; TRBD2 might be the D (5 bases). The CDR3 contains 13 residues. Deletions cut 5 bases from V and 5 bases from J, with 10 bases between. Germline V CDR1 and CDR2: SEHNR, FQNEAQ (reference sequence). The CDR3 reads CASSPMGDNEQFF. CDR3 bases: TGTGCCAGCAGCCCCATGGGAGACAATGAGCAGTTCTTC.

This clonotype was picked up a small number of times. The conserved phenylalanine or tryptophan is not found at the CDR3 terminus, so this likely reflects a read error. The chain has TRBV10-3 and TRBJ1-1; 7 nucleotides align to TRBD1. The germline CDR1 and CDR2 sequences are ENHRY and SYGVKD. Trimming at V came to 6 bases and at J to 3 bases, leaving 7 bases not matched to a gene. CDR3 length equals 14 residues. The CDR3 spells CAISGTGVDTEAFS. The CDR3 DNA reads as TGTGCCATCAGCGGAACAGGGGTGGACACTGAAGCTTTCTCT.

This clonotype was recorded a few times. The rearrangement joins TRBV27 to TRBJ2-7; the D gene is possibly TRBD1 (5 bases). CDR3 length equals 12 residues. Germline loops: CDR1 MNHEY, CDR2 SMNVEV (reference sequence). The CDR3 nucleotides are TGTGCTTCAATTGGGGCTAACTACGAGCAGTACTTC. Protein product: CASIGANYEQYF.